The subject of this entry is one T cell receptor (beta chain). Trimming pared 1 base from V and 6 bases from J, leaving 13 bases between. The length of the CDR3 is 15 residues. Germline CDR1 LNHDA, CDR2 SQIVND (reference sequence). These data belong to a study of blood T cell repertoires in COVID-19. Sequencing used immunoSEQ multiplex PCR; TCRdb keeps in-frame clones, though not all of them. The table lists 130,000 to 150,000 clones, about four fifths of them singletons. J is TRBJ1-5 and V is TRBV19, with a tentative D call TRBD1 (6 bases). Sequenced sample: peripheral blood. The receptor was isolated from a human donor in a cohort sampled during active COVID-19. The CDR3, as DNA: TGTGCCAGTAGTATAGGGGAGACAGGTGGTCAGCCCCAGCATTTT. Amino acids: CASSIGETGGQPQHF. The whole variable domain, filled in from reference TRBV19 and TRBJ1-5, reads DGGITQSPKYLFRKEGQNVTLSCEQNLNHDAMYWYRQDPGQGLRLIYYSQIVNDFQKGDIAEGYSVSREKKESFPLTVTSAQKNPTAFYLCASSIGETGGQPQHFGDGTRLSIL.